The 11 T cell receptor beta chains below come from one sample, sequenced in a study of blood T cell repertoires in COVID-19. Repertoires were generated with immunoSEQ multiplex PCR, while TCRdb's copy carries only in-frame clones and drops some. The sample contains some 150,000 clones, approximately 88% of which appear only once. Sequencing used peripheral blood. The receptors stem from a man in his 70s with acute or convalescent COVID-19.

This clone has more than one count but fewer than ten. The chain employs TRBV7-3 and TRBJ2-1, with 7 bases fitting TRBD2. Germline V gene data show CDR1 as SGHTA and CDR2 as FQGTGA. The V and J ends lost 2 bases and 2 bases, in that order; junction bases with no gene match: 6. The CDR3 spans 16 residues. CDR3 DNA: TGTGCCAGCAGCTTAGGTGGCGGGGGACCCTACAATGAGCAGTTCTTC. Translation gives CASSLGGGGPYNEQFF. The full variable domain, its missing parts supplied by reference TRBV7-3 and TRBJ2-1, is GAGVSQTPSNKVTEKGKYVELRCDPISGHTALYWYRQSLGQGPEFLIYFQGTGAADDSGLPNDRFFAVRPEGSVSTLKIQRTERGDSAVYLCASSLGGGGPYNEQFFGPGTRLTVL.

The rearrangement uses TRBV7-8 and TRBJ2-7, with D possibly TRBD1 on 6 matching bases. CDR3 length: 14 amino acids. Trimming removed 0 bases at V and 3 bases at J, with 9 bases between. Germline V lookup: CDR1 SGHVS, CDR2 FQNEAQ. CDR3 DNA: TGTGCCAGCAGCTTAGCGCCGGACAGCTACGAGCAGTACTTC. Protein product: CASSLAPDSYEQYF. Combining the CDR3 with reference TRBV7-8 and TRBJ2-7 gives the whole variable domain GAGVSQSPRYKVAKRGQDVALRCDPISGHVSLFWYQQALGQGPEFLTYFQNEAQLDKSGLPSDRFFAERPEGSVSTLKIQRTQQEDSAVYLCASSLAPDSYEQYFGPGTRLTVT.

This rearrangement joins TRBV5-1 to TRBJ2-7; tentatively, D is TRBD2 (6 bases). Germline lookup yields CDR1 SGHRS and CDR2 YFSETQ. The CDR3 spans 14 residues. The V end lost 3 bases, the J end lost 0 bases, and 10 bases lay between the germline ends. CDR3 DNA sequence: TGCGCCAGCAGCTCCGGGACTTTCTCCTACGAGCAGTACTTC. Protein product: CASSSGTFSYEQYF.

This chain links TRBV5-4 with TRBJ1-3; 9 nucleotides agree with TRBD1. This CDR3 is built from 16 residues. Germline V CDR1 and CDR2: SGHNT, YYREEE (reference sequence). V dropped 4 bases and J dropped 0; count of bases not matched to a gene: 5. The CDR3 sequence: CASSRTGDPSGNTIYF. CDR3 bases: TGTGCCAGCAGCAGGACAGGGGATCCCTCTGGAAACACCATATATTTT.

On this clone: The germline gene is not matched at one end of the junction; a read error may be the cause. This chain joins TRBV7-2 and TRBJ2-7, with D tentatively TRBD2 (6 bases). Germline V gene sequence: CDR1 SGHTA, CDR2 FQGNSA. The CDR3 is made up of 12 amino acids. The CDR3 bases are TGTGCCAGCAGCTTAGGGTCGGGAGAGCGGTACTTC. Residues: CASSLGSGERYF.

The V call is TRBV29-1, the J call TRBJ1-2; tentative D call: TRBD1 (5 bases). V lost 4 bases to trimming and J lost 4 bases, with 19 bases between them. The CDR3 length is 15 residues. Germline CDR1 reads SQVTM; CDR2 reads ANQGSEA. In nucleotides, the CDR3 is TGCAGCGTTGGGGGAGGGGAGAGAACTAGCTATGGCTACACCTTC. It yields the protein CSVGGGERTSYGYTF.

V gene TRBV28 combines with J gene TRBJ1-3, with a possible D match to TRBD1 (5 bases). Germline CDR1 reads MDHEN; CDR2 reads SYDVKM. V was clipped by 8 bases and J by 0 bases, with 14 bases between them. The CDR3 is 15 amino acids. The CDR3 region has the DNA TGTGCCAGCCTTGCCGGGGGTCACTCTGGAAACACCATATATTTT. Translation: CASLAGGHSGNTIYF. Full variable domain (rest looked up from reference TRBV28 and TRBJ1-3): DVKVTQSSRYLVKRTGEKVFLECVQDMDHENMFWYRQDPGLGLRLIYFSYDVKMKEKGDIPEGYSVSREKKERFSLILESASTNQTSMYLCASLAGGHSGNTIYFGEGSWLTVV.

The chain recombines TRBV27 with TRBJ2-3; D may be TRBD2 (5 bases). V was shortened by 5 bases and J by 3 bases, with 9 bases between the two germline ends. Germline V gives CDR1 MNHEY, CDR2 SMNVEV (reference sequence). This CDR3 contains 13 residues. DNA for the CDR3: TGTGCCAGCAGTCCTAGCCTGACAGATACGCAGTATTTT. Residues: CASSPSLTDTQYF.

The chain couples TRBV4-1 to TRBJ1-1; D might be TRBD1 (6 bases). Trimming removed 5 bases at V and 2 bases at J, with 12 bases between. Germline loops: CDR1 MGHRA, CDR2 YSYEKL. The CDR3 runs 14 residues. Here the CDR3 reads CASSSSDRNTEAFF. CDR3 nucleotides: TGCGCCAGCAGCTCCTCGGACAGAAACACTGAAGCTTTCTTT.

This chain's CDR3 is CASTRGTGRGDTEAFF. The CDR3 coding sequence is TGTGCCAGCACCAGAGGGACAGGGCGAGGTGACACTGAAGCTTTCTTT. This sequence joins TRBV3-1 (or the pseudogene TRBV3-2) and TRBJ1-1, with 9 positions matching TRBD1. Losses at the gene ends were 7 bases for V and 3 bases for J; bases not matched to a gene: 12. The germline gives CDR1 LGHDT, CDR2 YNNKEL (reference sequence). The CDR3 loop spans 16 amino acids.

The chain carries TRBV5-4 and TRBJ2-5, with 8 bases lining up with TRBD2. Per germline, CDR1 SGHNT and CDR2 YYREEE (reference sequence). The CDR3 loop spans 15 amino acids. With V trimmed by 0 bases and J by 5 bases, 6 bases remained unmatched. The CDR3 protein is CASSLAVGGAETQYF. The CDR3 DNA sequence: TGTGCCAGCAGCTTGGCGGTCGGGGGGGCCGAGACCCAGTACTTC.